The sequence of this T cell receptor (beta chain) was determined in a study of blood T cell repertoires in COVID-19. Overall study: T cells, B-cell-depleted T cells, or PBMCs supplied cDNA or gDNA.

CDR1 SGHVS and CDR2 FNYEAQ come from the germline V gene. CDR3 size: 14 residues. V was pared by 8 bases and J by 6 bases, with 14 bases between. Authors' analysis steps: The assay estimated nucleated cells by amplifying reference gene primers. Sequenced by immunoSEQ multiplex PCR; TCRdb stores in-frame clones only, minus some. Clone size and the V and J calls come from that table; the DNA yielded D and trimming. The sample yields roughly 230,000 clones, about 85% seen once. The source is a man aged 35 to 55 with acute or convalescent COVID-19. The chain recombines TRBV7-6 with TRBJ1-6; possibly TRBD1 for D (6 bases). Sequencing used peripheral blood. The CDR3 spells CASRDNGANSPLHF. The CDR3 DNA reads as TGTGCCAGCCGGGACAACGGGGCTAATTCACCCCTCCACTTT.